The 2 T cell receptor beta chains given below trace back to one sample, sequenced in a study of T-cell memory formation after mild COVID-19. MiXCR, run by TCRdb on the 5' RACE reads, gives a single entry per CDR3 protein. The sample has 150,000 to 200,000 distinct CDR3 sequences; 15% to 20% are singletons. Sequencing was carried out using PBMCs or a T cell subset sorted from them (not recorded which). These receptors were obtained from a man between 18 and 35 years old who had mild COVID-19 (a few samples of this study predate the infection). Cell type and time point are not known.

The chain has TRBV5-1 and TRBJ1-4, with a possible D match to TRBD1 (6 bases). This CDR3 region has 15 residues. Germline loops: CDR1 SGHRS, CDR2 YFSETQ. With 2 bases removed from V and 8 bases from J, the gap between germline ends came to 16 bases. CDR3 bases: TGCGCCAGCAGCTTCAATTCCGGGGGCGGCGAAAAACTGTTTTTT. This sequence encodes CASSFNSGGGEKLFF.

In its sample, this clonotype was seen a few times. The V call is TRBV10-3, the J call TRBJ1-1; D ambiguous. V was shortened by 0 bases and J by 7 bases, with 12 bases between the two germline ends. Germline values: CDR1 ENHRY, CDR2 SYGVKD. The CDR3 is 14 residues long. CDR3 sequence reads: CAISESTGLGEAFF. CDR3 in DNA: TGTGCCATCAGTGAGTCGACTGGTCTGGGTGAAGCTTTCTTT.